This TCR beta chain derives from a study of metastatic and nonmetastatic thyroid tumors (TCRdb year 2020). With regard to the full study: Repertoires from peripheral blood and from tumor or nodule tissue samples of malignant and benign thyroid patients were compared.

This clone turned up a few times. Its antigen is not yet known. Per-nucleotide qualities are absent, and no much larger clonotype sits a single base away. Results and caveats for the whole study, not just this receptor: In both blood and tumor samples, TCR beta diversity was reported to be significantly higher in malignant tumors than in benign nodules.

None of the patients had been given any treatment before thyroid surgery. The study retrospectively analysed patient clinical samples collected from the early 2010s to the late 2010s using T-cell receptor beta sequencing. The CDR3 runs 12 residues from the cysteine to the phenylalanine. Of the read, only the CDR3 DNA is kept; its 36 bases are in frame from base 1. Reading the germline V gene gives CDR1 LGHNT and CDR2 FRNRAP. The V end gives up 3 bases and the J end 6 bases, leaving 2 bases in the junction not matched to a gene. Library preparation employed PCR. The sequencer was an Illumina HiSeq 4000. High-throughput sequencing was used to profile the CDR3 region of the TCR beta-chain in every patient. As for the authors' bioinformatics: CDR3 differences across clinicopathological groups were used to build a classifier for discriminating distant-metastatic papillary thyroid cancer patients. The Shannon index was used to measure repertoire diversity, and the Morisita-Horn index was used to measure how similar tumor and blood repertoires were. TCRdb applied fastp at Q25 and MiXCR to the public reads, then kept only in-frame beta chains. TCRdb assigned the V and J calls; the authors' analysis was not used. A total of about 24,000 clones appear in this sample, around a fifth of them only once. The top ten constitute roughly 5% of the sample.

This TCR derives from a male donor with papillary thyroid cancer or a benign thyroid nodule (not recorded which). Some clones in this sample may be carry-over from other donors' samples. The sequenced material came from blood. The sequence is built from TRBV12-5 and TRBJ2-7, with 7 middle bases fitting TRBD2. The DNA is TGTGCTAGTGGTTTCTGGGAGGGCGAGCAGTACTTC. This gives the protein CASGFWEGEQYF.